This is a list of T cell receptor beta chains from one sample in a study of lymphopenia after photon versus proton radiotherapy. TCRdb's copy holds only in-frame clones and misses some; the assay was immunoSEQ multiplex PCR. The sample records roughly 61,000 clones, around 90% being singletons. Sequencing was performed on peripheral blood, taken from a patient treated with proton-based radiotherapy. The receptors shown here come from a man aged 80 or over with esophageal cancer. CDR3s include the opening cysteine and the closing phenylalanine or tryptophan. A D gene is named only where the DNA matches it firmly. Rows may omit the clone size; those that give it use once, few, many or a size class.

v_gene: TRBV9; d_gene: -; j_gene: TRBJ2-7; abundance: -; CDR3aa: CASSPRGRGSGYEQYF; CDR3nt: TGTGCCAGCAGCCCCCGGGGGAGGGGGTCGGGCTACGAGCAGTACTTC
v_gene: TRBV4-3; d_gene: -; j_gene: TRBJ2-1; abundance: -; CDR3aa: CASSQMLSSYNEQFF; CDR3nt: TGCGCCAGCAGCCAAATGCTCAGCTCCTACAATGAGCAGTTCTTC
v_gene: TRBV7-8; d_gene: -; j_gene: TRBJ2-3; abundance: -; CDR3aa: CASSFRGKPDTQYF; CDR3nt: TGTGCCAGCAGCTTCCGGGGAAAACCAGATACGCAGTATTTT
v_gene: TRBV2; d_gene: -; j_gene: TRBJ1-1; abundance: -; CDR3aa: CASSESDKAFF; CDR3nt: TGTGCCAGCAGTGAATCGGACAAGGCTTTCTTT
v_gene: TRBV20-1; d_gene: TRBD2; j_gene: TRBJ2-1; abundance: -; CDR3aa: CSAWTSGGQFF; CDR3nt: TGCAGTGCTTGGACTAGCGGGGGTCAGTTCTTC
v_gene: TRBV5-1; d_gene: -; j_gene: TRBJ1-3; abundance: -; CDR3aa: CASSLAPGPGNTIYF; CDR3nt: TGCGCCAGCAGCTTGGCCCCAGGGCCAGGAAACACCATATATTTT
v_gene: TRBV19; d_gene: -; j_gene: TRBJ1-4; abundance: -; CDR3aa: CASNMDPTYEKLFF; CDR3nt: TGTGCCAGTAACATGGACCCTACTTATGAAAAACTGTTTTTT
v_gene: TRBV19; d_gene: TRBD1; j_gene: TRBJ1-2; abundance: -; CDR3aa: CASSILSGGNYGYTF; CDR3nt: TGTGCCAGTAGTATTCTCTCAGGGGGCAACTATGGCTACACCTTC
v_gene: TRBV7-9; d_gene: -; j_gene: TRBJ2-1; abundance: -; CDR3aa: CASSLGYSTGEQFF; CDR3nt: TGTGCCAGCAGCTTAGGGTATTCAACGGGCGAGCAGTTCTTC
v_gene: TRBV4-1; d_gene: -; j_gene: TRBJ2-4; abundance: -; CDR3aa: CASSQGPAQSLAKNIQYF; CDR3nt: TGCGCCAGCAGCCAAGGGCCGGCGCAGAGTCTAGCCAAAAACATTCAGTACTTC
v_gene: TRBV10-1; d_gene: -; j_gene: TRBJ1-5; abundance: -; CDR3aa: CASSLGARQPQHF; CDR3nt: TGCGCCAGCAGTTTGGGGGCCAGGCAGCCCCAGCATTTT
v_gene: TRBV6-1; d_gene: -; j_gene: TRBJ2-7; abundance: -; CDR3aa: CASSELRASYEQYF; CDR3nt: TGTGCCAGCAGTGAACTCAGGGCTTCGTACGAGCAGTACTTC
v_gene: TRBV7-2; d_gene: -; j_gene: TRBJ2-3; abundance: -; CDR3aa: CASSFAWDTQYF; CDR3nt: TGTGCCAGCAGCTTCGCCTGGGATACGCAGTATTTT
v_gene: TRBV6-6; d_gene: -; j_gene: TRBJ2-5; abundance: -; CDR3aa: CASSYGGRAETQYF; CDR3nt: TGTGCCAGCAGTTACGGGGGGCGCGCGGAGACCCAGTACTTC
v_gene: TRBV21-1; d_gene: -; j_gene: TRBJ2-7; abundance: -; CDR3aa: CASSKDAGGEFYEQYF; CDR3nt: TGTGCCAGCAGCAAAGATGCAGGGGGCGAATTCTACGAGCAGTACTTC
v_gene: TRBV11-3; d_gene: -; j_gene: TRBJ2-3; abundance: -; CDR3aa: CASSLDGGSTDTQYF; CDR3nt: TGTGCCAGCAGCTTAGACGGGGGAAGCACAGATACGCAGTATTTT
v_gene: TRBV4-1; d_gene: -; j_gene: TRBJ2-2; abundance: -; CDR3aa: CASSQILVANTGELFF; CDR3nt: TGCGCCAGCAGCCAAATACTCGTCGCGAACACCGGGGAGCTGTTTTTT
v_gene: TRBV14; d_gene: -; j_gene: TRBJ1-1; abundance: -; CDR3aa: CASARLGNTEAFF; CDR3nt: TGTGCCAGCGCCAGGTTGGGGAACACTGAAGCTTTCTTT
v_gene: TRBV6-4; d_gene: -; j_gene: TRBJ2-3; abundance: -; CDR3aa: CASSDSAGHGTDTQYF; CDR3nt: TGTGCCAGCAGTGACTCGGCAGGGCATGGCACAGATACGCAGTATTTT
v_gene: TRBV5-6; d_gene: TRBD1; j_gene: TRBJ1-4; abundance: -; CDR3aa: CASSFRQGGEKLFF; CDR3nt: TGTGCCAGCAGCTTCCGACAGGGCGGTGAAAAACTGTTTTTT
v_gene: TRBV18; d_gene: -; j_gene: TRBJ1-3; abundance: -; CDR3aa: CASSPQNSGLSGNTIYF; CDR3nt: TGTGCCAGCTCACCACAAAATTCAGGGCTCTCTGGAAACACCATATATTTT
v_gene: TRBV14; d_gene: -; j_gene: TRBJ2-7; abundance: few; CDR3aa: CASSQGRGGPYEQYF; CDR3nt: TGTGCCAGCAGCCAAGGTAGGGGAGGTCCCTACGAGCAGTACTTC
v_gene: TRBV7-8; d_gene: TRBD1; j_gene: TRBJ2-5; abundance: once; CDR3aa: CASSDRGDRGYETQYF; CDR3nt: TGTGCCAGCAGCGACCGAGGGGACAGGGGTTATGAGACCCAGTACTTC
v_gene: TRBV30; d_gene: -; j_gene: TRBJ2-3; abundance: -; CDR3aa: CAWRGVADTQYF; CDR3nt: TGTGCCTGGAGGGGGGTAGCCGATACGCAGTATTTT
v_gene: TRBV7-9; d_gene: -; j_gene: TRBJ1-4; abundance: medium-sized; CDR3aa: CASTPTETTNEKLFF; CDR3nt: TGTGCCAGCACCCCGACTGAGACAACTAATGAAAAACTGTTTTTT
v_gene: TRBV7-8; d_gene: -; j_gene: TRBJ1-2; abundance: -; CDR3aa: CASSLGFLRNYGYTF; CDR3nt: TGTGCCAGCAGCTTAGGTTTTTTACGGAACTATGGCTACACCTTC
v_gene: TRBV27; d_gene: -; j_gene: TRBJ2-3; abundance: -; CDR3aa: CASSLWAGVGDTQYF; CDR3nt: TGTGCCAGCAGTTTATGGGCAGGGGTGGGAGATACGCAGTATTTT
v_gene: TRBV4-3; d_gene: -; j_gene: TRBJ1-1; abundance: few; CDR3aa: CASQKGMNTEAFF; CDR3nt: TGCGCCAGCCAGAAGGGGATGAACACTGAAGCTTTCTTT
v_gene: TRBV9; d_gene: -; j_gene: TRBJ2-3; abundance: -; CDR3aa: CASSDESSTDTQYF; CDR3nt: TGTGCCAGCAGCGATGAAAGTAGCACAGATACGCAGTATTTT
v_gene: TRBV7-9; d_gene: -; j_gene: TRBJ1-4; abundance: once; CDR3aa: CASSLAGWGQTNEKLFF; CDR3nt: TGTGCCAGCAGCTTAGCGGGCTGGGGGCAAACTAATGAAAAACTGTTTTTT
v_gene: TRBV18; d_gene: -; j_gene: TRBJ2-1; abundance: -; CDR3aa: CASSAIRDVNEQFF; CDR3nt: TGTGCCAGCTCAGCTATCCGGGACGTCAATGAGCAGTTCTTC
v_gene: TRBV7-7; d_gene: TRBD2; j_gene: TRBJ2-5; abundance: -; CDR3aa: CASSQLAGGQETQYF; CDR3nt: TGTGCTAGCAGCCAACTAGCGGGGGGACAAGAGACCCAGTACTTC
v_gene: TRBV18; d_gene: -; j_gene: TRBJ1-4; abundance: -; CDR3aa: CASSLSRATNEKLFF; CDR3nt: TGTGCCAGCTCACTGTCACGGGCAACTAATGAAAAACTGTTTTTT
v_gene: TRBV7-9; d_gene: TRBD1; j_gene: TRBJ2-7; abundance: -; CDR3aa: CASSLRDRGLYEQYF; CDR3nt: TGTGCCAGCAGCCTCCGGGACAGGGGGCTCTACGAGCAGTACTTC
v_gene: TRBV2; d_gene: -; j_gene: TRBJ1-2; abundance: -; CDR3aa: CASSTGSNYGYTF; CDR3nt: TGTGCCAGCAGCACGGGGTCTAACTATGGCTACACCTTC
v_gene: TRBV5-1; d_gene: TRBD1; j_gene: TRBJ2-7; abundance: -; CDR3aa: CASSLAATGSYEQYF; CDR3nt: TGCGCCAGCAGCTTGGCCGCGACAGGGTCCTACGAGCAGTACTTC
v_gene: TRBV7-2; d_gene: -; j_gene: TRBJ2-1; abundance: -; CDR3aa: CASSSDIQQFF; CDR3nt: TGTGCCAGCAGCTCGGACATTCAGCAGTTCTTC
v_gene: TRBV6-5; d_gene: TRBD1; j_gene: TRBJ2-1; abundance: -; CDR3aa: CASSYQRQGYEQFF; CDR3nt: TGTGCCAGCAGTTACCAGAGACAGGGCTATGAGCAGTTCTTC
v_gene: TRBV30; d_gene: TRBD2; j_gene: TRBJ2-2; abundance: -; CDR3aa: CAWSVGGGTGELFF; CDR3nt: TGTGCCTGGAGTGTCGGGGGGGGGACCGGGGAGCTGTTTTTT
v_gene: TRBV7-3; d_gene: -; j_gene: TRBJ1-6; abundance: -; CDR3aa: CASSRVNSPLHF; CDR3nt: TGTGCCAGCAGCCGGGTCAATTCACCCCTCCACTTT
v_gene: TRBV2; d_gene: TRBD1; j_gene: TRBJ1-1; abundance: -; CDR3aa: CAGRQGRNTEAFF; CDR3nt: TGTGCCGGCAGACAGGGGCGGAACACTGAAGCTTTCTTT
v_gene: TRBV6-5; d_gene: TRBD1; j_gene: TRBJ2-7; abundance: -; CDR3aa: CASSYAGQAHSYEQYF; CDR3nt: TGTGCCAGCAGTTACGCGGGACAGGCCCACTCCTACGAGCAGTACTTC
v_gene: TRBV14; d_gene: -; j_gene: TRBJ1-2; abundance: -; CDR3aa: CASSQGTPRVYGYTF; CDR3nt: TGTGCCAGCAGCCAAGGAACCCCTCGTGTCTATGGCTACACCTTC
v_gene: TRBV18; d_gene: TRBD1; j_gene: TRBJ1-4; abundance: -; CDR3aa: CASSPGQENEKLFF; CDR3nt: TGTGCCAGCTCACCGGGACAGGAGAATGAAAAACTGTTTTTT
v_gene: TRBV18; d_gene: -; j_gene: TRBJ2-1; abundance: -; CDR3aa: CASSPGREQFF; CDR3nt: TGTGCCAGCTCACCGGGCCGTGAGCAGTTCTTC
v_gene: TRBV12-5; d_gene: TRBD1; j_gene: TRBJ1-2; abundance: -; CDR3aa: CASGLERSGGSGGYTF; CDR3nt: TGTGCTAGTGGTTTGGAACGCTCAGGGGGCAGTGGTGGCTACACCTTC
v_gene: TRBV18; d_gene: -; j_gene: TRBJ2-7; abundance: -; CDR3aa: CASSPGQGGIYEQYF; CDR3nt: TGTGCCAGCTCACCAGGACAGGGAGGGATCTACGAGCAGTACTTC
v_gene: TRBV30; d_gene: -; j_gene: TRBJ1-6; abundance: few; CDR3aa: CAWTDGVSSYNSPLHF; CDR3nt: TGTGCCTGGACTGACGGCGTCAGCTCCTATAATTCACCCCTCCACTTT
v_gene: TRBV2; d_gene: -; j_gene: TRBJ2-7; abundance: once; CDR3aa: CASSEEGRYYEQYF; CDR3nt: TGTGCCAGCAGTGAAGAGGGTCGGTACTACGAGCAGTACTTC
v_gene: TRBV21-1; d_gene: -; j_gene: TRBJ2-7; abundance: -; CDR3aa: CARSKSDRAYEQYF; CDR3nt: TGTGCCAGAAGCAAGTCGGACAGGGCCTACGAGCAGTACTTC
v_gene: TRBV7-9; d_gene: -; j_gene: TRBJ2-2; abundance: -; CDR3aa: CASSLRRGDVGELFF; CDR3nt: TGTGCCAGCAGCTTACGGAGGGGTGATGTCGGGGAGCTGTTTTTT
v_gene: TRBV12-5; d_gene: TRBD1; j_gene: TRBJ1-2; abundance: -; CDR3aa: CASGLAVDRGREYGYTF; CDR3nt: TGTGCTAGTGGTTTGGCCGTTGACAGGGGGCGAGAGTATGGCTACACCTTC
v_gene: TRBV27; d_gene: -; j_gene: TRBJ2-6; abundance: -; CDR3aa: CASSTSRGRVGANVLTF; CDR3nt: TGTGCCAGCAGTACCTCCCGGGGGCGCGTGGGGGCCAACGTCCTGACTTTC
v_gene: TRBV27; d_gene: -; j_gene: TRBJ2-7; abundance: once; CDR3aa: CASSLWGNEQYF; CDR3nt: TGTGCCAGCAGTTTATGGGGGAACGAGCAGTACTTC